These 14 T cell receptor beta chains originate from one sample sequenced in a study of T cell responses to AZD1222 COVID-19 vaccine. The data were produced by immunoSEQ multiplex PCR, yet TCRdb's version contains in-frame clones alone and is incomplete. The table lists about 180,000 clones, 88% of them singletons. The sequenced sample was peripheral blood, obtained on day 0 of AZD1222 vaccination. These receptors were taken from an adult in good health.

The chain uses TRBV2 and TRBJ1-4; D uncertain. V was pared by 5 bases and J by 0 bases, with 13 bases between. The CDR3 is 16 residues long. Germline-derived CDR1 and CDR2 are SNHLY and FYNNEI. CDR3 nucleotide sequence: TGTGCCAGCAGTTACAGTGCCGGGACAACTAATGAAAAACTGTTTTTT. It codes for CASSYSAGTTNEKLFF.

The V call is TRBV4-3, the J call TRBJ1-4, with D maybe TRBD1 (6 bases). This CDR3 region has 18 residues. Germline V gene lookup returns CDR1 LGHNA and CDR2 YSLEER. Trimming removed 0 bases at V and 0 bases at J, with 14 bases between. Here the CDR3 reads CASSQDIPGDTTNEKLFF. The CDR3, as DNA: TGCGCCAGCAGCCAAGATATCCCAGGGGATACAACTAATGAAAAACTGTTTTTT.

This clone has more than one count but fewer than ten. The chain combines TRBV2 with TRBJ1-6, with D hard to call. Trimming took 7 bases from V and 11 from J, leaving 15 bases between them. Germline-derived CDR1 and CDR2 are SNHLY and FYNNEI. The CDR3 totals 13 residues. CDR3 DNA sequence: TGTGCCAGCAACCCCATCAAGGATGCACCCCTCCACTTT. It encodes CASNPIKDAPLHF.

This chain's CDR3 is CASSQETGRAGELFF. The CDR3 nucleotides read TGTGCCAGCAGCCAAGAGACAGGGCGGGCCGGGGAGCTGTTTTTT. The rearrangement joins TRBV7-6 to TRBJ2-2; 7 bases are a match to TRBD1. The CDR3 consists of 15 residues. Germline V gene data show CDR1 as SGHVS and CDR2 as FNYEAQ. The ends lost 5 bases at V and 6 bases at J; junction bases unmatched: 9. Using reference TRBV7-6 and TRBJ2-2 for the parts outside the CDR3, the full variable domain is GAGVSQSPRYKVTKRGQDVALRCDPISGHVSLYWYRQALGQGPEFLTYFNYEAQQDKSGLPNDRFSAERPEGSISTLTIQRTEQRDSAMYRCASSQETGRAGELFFGEGSRLTVL.

The chain employs TRBV5-4 and TRBJ2-7; tentatively, D is TRBD2 (6 bases). The CDR3 is 13 residues long. Germline CDR1 and CDR2: SGHNT and YYREEE (reference sequence). With 0 bases removed from V and 2 bases from J, the gap between germline ends came to 6 bases. In DNA, the CDR3 is TGTGCCAGCAGCTTGGGGGAGGCCTACGAGCAGTACTTC. Translation: CASSLGEAYEQYF. Full variable domain (outside the CDR3, taken from reference TRBV5-4 and TRBJ2-7): ETGVTQSPTHLIKTRGQQVTLRCSSQSGHNTVSWYQQALGQGPQFIFQYYREEENGRGNFPPRFSGLQFPNYSSELNVNALELDDSALYLCASSLGEAYEQYFGPGTRLTVT.

For this clone: The CDR3 end shows no conserved phenylalanine or tryptophan, and so a read error is likely. It is unclear where the CDR3 begins or ends on the DNA, so no DNA is shown, and the CDR3 is as TCRdb lists it. The chain has TRBV12-3 or TRBV12-4 and TRBJ2-7; the table calls TRBD1, which could not be checked here. Both ends counted, the CDR3 spans 11 residues. The CDR3 loop reads CASSSGFGQAL.

The V call is TRBV4-3, the J call TRBJ2-2; possible D gene TRBD1, 5 bases. The V end lost 4 bases, the J end lost 0 bases, and 12 bases lay between the germline ends. This CDR3 contains 16 residues. The germline CDR1 and CDR2 sequences are LGHNA and YSLEER. CDR3 nucleotides: TGCGCCAGCAGCCCTAGACAGAATACGAACACCGGGGAGCTGTTTTTT. It codes for CASSPRQNTNTGELFF.

Only a few counts were recorded for this clone. The chain recombines TRBV5-1 with TRBJ2-5; D is uncertain. There are 11 residues in the CDR3. Germline CDR1 is SGHRS and CDR2 is YFSETQ. Trimming left V 3 bases short and J 0 bases short, with 0 bases between. CDR3 residues: CASSYQETQYF. The CDR3 DNA is TGCGCCAGCAGCTACCAAGAGACCCAGTACTTC. The full variable domain, its missing parts supplied by reference TRBV5-1 and TRBJ2-5, is KAGVTQTPRYLIKTRGQQVTLSCSPISGHRSVSWYQQTPGQGLQFLFEYFSETQRNKGNFPGRFSGRQFSNSRSEMNVSTLELGDSALYLCASSYQETQYFGPGTRLLVL.

The gene calls are TRBV5-6 and TRBJ2-7; maybe TRBD2 (6 bases). V lost 2 bases, J lost 2 bases, and 11 bases lay in between. The CDR3 is 14 amino acids. Germline CDR1 reads SGHDT; CDR2 reads YYEEEE. The CDR3 region has the DNA TGTGCCAGCAGCTTAGCGGGCCCGGCCTACGAGCAGTACTTC. Residues: CASSLAGPAYEQYF.

The sample holds one count of this clone. The rearrangement uses TRBV19 and TRBJ1-1; TRBD1 agrees at 7 bases. The length of the CDR3 is 15 residues. Germline values: CDR1 LNHDA, CDR2 SQIVND (reference sequence). V lost 4 bases and J lost 0; bases outside the gene matches: 5. CDR3 region: CASSRIGTVNTEAFF. CDR3 nucleotide sequence: TGTGCCAGTAGTAGAATCGGGACAGTGAACACTGAAGCTTTCTTT.

The chain joins TRBV18 to TRBJ2-2; tentatively, D is TRBD2 (5 bases). Germline lookup yields CDR1 KGHSH and CDR2 LQKENI. V lost 3 bases to trimming and J lost 7 bases, with 15 bases between them. There are 15 residues in the CDR3. The CDR3 region is CASSPLSAGHGELFF. Here the CDR3 DNA reads TGTGCCAGCTCACCGCTTTCGGCGGGTCACGGGGAGCTGTTTTTT.

The sample holds a few counts of this clone. The V and J genes are TRBV28 and TRBJ1-1; TRBD1 aligns across 8 bases. The V and J ends lost 7 bases and 4 bases, in that order; junction bases with no gene match: 8. This CDR3 comprises 14 residues. Germline V CDR1 and CDR2: MDHEN, SYDVKM. CDR3 region: CASKHRQGTTEAFF. The CDR3 nucleotides are TGTGCCAGCAAACACAGACAGGGGACCACTGAAGCTTTCTTT.

The chain carries TRBV6-6 and TRBJ2-3; D is undetermined. The CDR3 consists of 14 residues. Germline lookup yields CDR1 MNHNY and CDR2 SVGAGI (reference sequence). V lost 2 bases, J lost 2 bases, and 8 bases lay in between. The CDR3 DNA is TGTGCCAGCAGTTACGCGCCCATCACAGATACGCAGTATTTT. As protein: CASSYAPITDTQYF.

The V gene is TRBV12-5, the J gene TRBJ1-6; D call uncertain. V lost 6 bases and J lost 5, with 14 bases in between. The length of the CDR3 is 15 residues. Looked up from germline, CDR1 is LGHNT and CDR2 is FRNRAP. CDR3: CASGPPTENNSPLHF. The CDR3 DNA reads as TGTGCTAGTGGCCCTCCTACAGAAAATAATTCACCCCTCCACTTT.